This T cell receptor (beta chain) emerged from a study of beta chain features in type 1 diabetes (dated by TCRdb to about 2018). Regarding the complete study: Mean age, gender distribution, total cell number and subset yield did not differ between patients and healthy donors. A total of around 110,000,000 sorted cells were examined across all samples, and RNA yield correlated strongly with the number of cells per subset. The study compared TCRB repertoires of sorted circulating CD4+ T cell subsets between recently diagnosed type 1 diabetes patients and matched healthy donors. Regulatory and stem cell-like memory subsets were isolated from only 8 patients and about 8 healthy donors, whereas naive and central memory subsets came from all 28 donors.

A single peripheral blood draw of around 120 mL on average was collected from each donor into heparinised tubes. A BD FACSAria II was used to sort naive, central memory, regulatory and stem cell-like memory CD4+ T cells with a panel that included CD45RO, CCR7, CD25, CD127, CD95 and CD27. Purity was above 98% for every sorted population. PBMCs were isolated right away by Lymphoprep density gradient centrifugation and were stained directly, without culture. So that batch effects would be minimized, each experiment stained and sorted samples in pairs, pairing one healthy donor with one patient. The entire amount of isolated RNA was reverse transcribed using the High Capacity cDNA Reverse Transcription Kit, so the sequenced TCRB transcripts were expressed ones. Deep immunoSEQ sequencing was applied to naive, central memory and regulatory T cell samples, giving an average of roughly 3.5 million total reads per sample. Sorted cells were lysed in RLT buffer, and RNA was extracted using DNase-treated RNeasy Micro or Mini kits according to cell number. To prevent cross-contamination, every cell subset was processed on its own, while patient and healthy donor samples were processed together. TCRB sequences were amplified from cDNA with the immunoSEQ multiplex PCR, producing 87-bp fragments spanning the CDR3 region. The amplicons were sequenced using the Illumina HiSeq platform. Turning to the authors' computational methods: Synthetic template baselines were used to correct PCR bias computationally, reads within Hamming distance 2 were collapsed, and singletons that could not be merged were discarded. Reads were aligned to IMGT to assign V, D and J genes, CDR3 length, and insertions or deletions at six rearrangement sites. Within each subset, clonotype counts were normalized to the number of sorted cells before true diversity and Gini coefficients were calculated with the tcR R package. Repertoire sharing was quantified using the overlap coefficient calculated on TCRB nucleotide sequences. TCRdb carries this immuneACCESS record with in-frame sequences only. Its versions omit some clonotypes, under half of them owing to an unresolved V gene in the studies checked, with the rest unexplained. Clone size and V and J calls were adopted from that table, with D and trimming inferred from the DNA. This sample holds fewer than 350,000 clones; under 8.5% were observed only once. Of the sample, roughly 1% falls within the top ten clones.

The research as a whole found: Because cDNA was sequenced instead of genomic DNA, highly expressing activated cells could be over-represented, though the groups showed no difference in activation or CD3 levels. Because the HLA sub-analyses included only small numbers of individuals, any influence of HLA type on TCRB rearrangement was left unresolved. Fewer insertions and more nucleotide deletions at VDJ recombination sites were observed in patients with type 1 diabetes, implying thymic rearrangement abnormalities. Naive, central memory and regulatory TCRB repertoires appeared to be more alike among patients than among healthy donors. A moderate but significant shortening of TCRB CDR3 length was observed in type 1 diabetes patients in all four CD4+ subsets. Shorter templates might have been favored by PCR, but patient and control samples were amplified and corrected together, so both groups would have been affected equally by any skew.

The CDR3, from cysteine to phenylalanine, totals 13 residues. The read is trimmed to its CDR3 DNA, 39 bases read in frame from base 1. A distance of 8 bases separates the germline ends of V and J, which lose 5 bases and 6 bases respectively. For CDR1 and CDR2, the germline V gene lists MDHEN and SYDVKM. This clone has at least ten counts. The clone's antigen remains unknown. No base quality values were provided; no much bigger clone lies one nucleotide off. Other DNA sequences in this specimen translate into the identical CDR3. This TCR was sampled from a woman between 18 and 29 years old in good health. The chain is assembled from TRBV28 and TRBJ1-6, with no confidently assigned D gene. Sequencing was carried out using central memory CD4+ T cells from blood. The DNA is as follows: TGTGCCAGCAGTCGGGATTCTAATTCACCCCTCCACTTT. Its translation is CASSRDSNSPLHF.